A single T cell receptor beta chain is shown here with its context. The record originates from a study of blood T cell repertoires in COVID-19. Trimming at V came to 5 bases and at J to 10 bases, leaving 6 bases not matched to a gene. The CDR3 length is 15 residues. Germline V gene lookup returns CDR1 SGHTA and CDR2 FQGNSA. Original analysis: Amplification of reference gene primers provided the estimated nucleated cell counts. This table comes from immunoSEQ multiplex PCR, and its TCRdb copy is limited to in-frame clones, with some not included. The D gene and trimming were derived from the DNA, and the V and J assignments and clone size from that table. Here the sample spans fewer than 350,000 clones, 81% being singletons.

The clonotype was recovered from a woman aged 60-75 years with active or convalescent COVID-19. What was sequenced was peripheral blood. The chain is built from TRBV7-2 and TRBJ1-6; 12 positions match TRBD1. This CDR3 is CASSAGTGGRSPLHF. In DNA, the CDR3 is TGTGCCAGCAGCGCGGGGACAGGGGGCAGGTCACCCCTCCACTTT.